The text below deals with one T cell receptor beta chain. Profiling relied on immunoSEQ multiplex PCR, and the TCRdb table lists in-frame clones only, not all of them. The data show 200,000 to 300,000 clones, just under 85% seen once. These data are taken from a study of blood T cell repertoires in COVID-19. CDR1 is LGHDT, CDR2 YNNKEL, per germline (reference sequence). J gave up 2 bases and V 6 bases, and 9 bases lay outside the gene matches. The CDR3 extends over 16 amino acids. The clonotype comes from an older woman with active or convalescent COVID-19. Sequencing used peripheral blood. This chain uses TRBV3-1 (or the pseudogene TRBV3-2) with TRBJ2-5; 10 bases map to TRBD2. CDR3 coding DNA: TGTGCCAGCAGGCCGACTAGCGGGCCTCGTCAAGAGACCCAGTACTTC. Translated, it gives CASRPTSGPRQETQYF.